Sequencing of this T cell receptor beta chain was carried out in a study of blood T cell repertoires in COVID-19. Study details: Samples came from the United States, Italy and Spain, spanning acute and convalescent COVID-19. PBMCs, B-cell-depleted T cells, or T cells provided the cDNA or gDNA that made up the material.

How the authors handled the data: The authors estimated nucleated cell counts from reference gene primer amplification. Data came from immunoSEQ multiplex PCR; TCRdb stores just in-frame clones and leaves some out. The D gene and trimming were derived from the DNA, and the V and J assignments and clone size from that table. This sample has approximately 200,000 clones, with roughly 90% found just once. The V end was cut by 4 bases, the J end by 7 bases, with 14 bases between. The CDR3 contains 14 residues. Germline CDR1 is LNHDA and CDR2 is SQIVND (reference sequence). The chain carries TRBV19 and TRBJ2-1; D might be TRBD2 (6 bases). The specimen sequenced was peripheral blood. The TCR originated in a woman aged 55 to 70 with acute or convalescent COVID-19. In DNA, the CDR3 is TGTGCCAGTAGTAGACTAGTCAGTTGGAATGAGCAGTTCTTC. Protein: CASSRLVSWNEQFF. Drawing the rest from reference TRBV19 and TRBJ2-1, the complete variable domain is DGGITQSPKYLFRKEGQNVTLSCEQNLNHDAMYWYRQDPGQGLRLIYYSQIVNDFQKGDIAEGYSVSREKKESFPLTVTSAQKNPTAFYLCASSRLVSWNEQFFGPGTRLTVL.